Below are 25 T cell receptor beta chains sequenced from a single sample in a study of shared clonotypes between healthy human individuals. The table came from immunoSEQ multiplex PCR; TCRdb's copy has only in-frame clones and leaves some out. The sample yields under 2,500,000 clones, roughly 95% seen once. Sample: naive CD4+ T cells sorted from blood. Subset noted: CD45RA+ positively selected. Receptors originate from a man aged 18 to 29 in good health.

The rearrangement uses TRBV2 and TRBJ2-3; D not resolved. CDR3 length equals 14 residues. Trimming took 1 base from V and 5 from J, leaving 10 bases between them. The germline gives CDR1 SNHLY, CDR2 FYNNEI. The CDR3 region has the DNA TGTGCCAGCAGTGAAGGCCGATGGCGAGATACGCAGTATTTT. It encodes CASSEGRWRDTQYF.

For the CDR3, the DNA is TGTGCCAGCAAGCACTCCGGGGACGCGACCTACGAGCAGTACTTC. It translates to CASKHSGDATYEQYF. The chain uses TRBV6-5 and TRBJ2-7; D possibly matches TRBD1 or TRBD2 (5 bases each). CDR1 and CDR2 (germline): MNHEY, SVGAGI. Trimming removed 7 bases at V and 2 bases at J, with 18 bases between. The CDR3 length is 15 residues.

V gene TRBV7-2 combines with J gene TRBJ2-5; 14 nucleotides match TRBD2. The germline CDR1 and CDR2 sequences are SGHTA and FQGNSA. CDR3 length: 16 residues. Trimming cost V 4 bases and J 7 bases; bases outside gene matches: 8. This CDR3 reads CASSYPTSGGAGTQYF. The CDR3 region has the DNA TGTGCCAGCAGCTACCCGACTAGCGGGGGGGCGGGGACCCAGTACTTC. The whole variable domain, remainder taken from reference TRBV7-2 and TRBJ2-5, is GAGVSQSPSNKVTEKGKDVELRCDPISGHTALYWYRQSLGQGLEFLIYFQGNSAPDKSGLPSDRFSAERTGGSVSTLTIQRTQQEDSAVYLCASSYPTSGGAGTQYFGPGTRLLVL.

This clone was detected once. This sequence joins TRBV20-1 and TRBJ2-1; D is perhaps TRBD2 (6 bases). The CDR3 extends over 10 amino acids. In germline, CDR1 is DFQATT, CDR2 SNEGSKA (reference sequence). V was trimmed by 5 bases and J by 10 bases, leaving 9 bases between them. CDR3 sequence reads: CSALAEEQFF. The CDR3 DNA sequence: TGCAGTGCTTTAGCGGAGGAGCAGTTCTTC.

This clone appeared a few times. V usage is TRBV2 and J usage is TRBJ1-6; TRBD1 matches at 8 bases. Germline trimming cut 9 bases from V and 7 bases from J; bases unmatched to any gene: 8. The CDR3 is 14 amino acids. In germline, CDR1 is SNHLY, CDR2 FYNNEI. The CDR3 DNA is TGTGCCAGAGATCAGGGGGCGCGGAATTCACCCCTCCACTTT. Its translation: CARDQGARNSPLHF.

This chain links TRBV10-3 with TRBJ2-5, with 7 bases that match TRBD1. The germline V gene has CDR1 ENHRY and CDR2 SYGVKD. J was trimmed by 5 bases and V by 3 bases; bases with no gene match: 6. There are 14 residues in the CDR3. The chain's CDR3 is CAISEGDRRETQYF. The CDR3 nucleotides are TGTGCCATCAGTGAAGGGGACAGAAGGGAGACCCAGTACTTC.

This chain links TRBV4-1 with TRBJ2-2; D remains ambiguous. V gave up 1 base and J gave up 6 bases, with 12 bases separating them. CDR1 and CDR2 from the germline V gene are MGHRA and YSYEKL. CDR3 length: 15 amino acids. The CDR3 sequence: CASSQGPPLPGELFF. The DNA of the CDR3 is TGCGCCAGCAGCCAAGGCCCCCCGCTACCCGGGGAGCTGTTTTTT.

The rearrangement joins TRBV10-2 to TRBJ1-5; no definite D call. This CDR3 region has 13 residues. Germline assignment: CDR1 WSHSY and CDR2 SAAADI. V lost 3 bases to trimming and J lost 7 bases, with 10 bases between them. This CDR3 is CASSDSFSQPQHF. As DNA, the CDR3 is TGCGCCAGCAGTGACAGCTTCTCCCAGCCCCAGCATTTT.

This sequence joins TRBV6-5 and TRBJ2-1; 10 positions agree with TRBD2. This CDR3 contains 14 residues. Germline loops: CDR1 MNHEY, CDR2 SVGAGI. J was trimmed by 6 bases and V by 5 bases; bases with no gene match: 4. For the CDR3, the DNA is TGTGCCAGCAGTCTCCAGCGGGGGGGCAATGAGCAGTTCTTC. This translates into CASSLQRGGNEQFF.

As DNA, the CDR3 is TGTGCCAGCAGTGAATTTCAACAGGGGGCTAACTATGGCTACACCTTC. Amino acids: CASSEFQQGANYGYTF. The J gene is TRBJ1-2, the V gene TRBV2, with TRBD1 matching 8 bases. CDR3 length: 16 amino acids. CDR1 is SNHLY and CDR2 is FYNNEI in the germline V gene. Losses at the gene ends were 2 bases for V and 0 bases for J; bases not matched to a gene: 5.

With respect to this clone: Additional DNA sequences in this sample encode the identical CDR3. The V gene is TRBV19, the J gene TRBJ1-1; 7 nucleotides match TRBD1. V shed 3 bases, J shed 2 bases, and the junction held 3 bases outside the gene matches. From germline, CDR1 is LNHDA and CDR2 SQIVND (reference sequence). This CDR3 spans 14 amino acids. For the CDR3, the DNA is TGTGCCAGTAGTATCCGGGACAGCAACACTGAAGCTTTCTTT. As protein: CASSIRDSNTEAFF.

The CDR3 reads CASNRVQGQPQHF. CDR3 DNA sequence: TGTGCCAGTAACAGGGTACAGGGTCAGCCCCAGCATTTT. The V gene is TRBV19, the J gene TRBJ1-5, with a possible D match to TRBD1 (6 bases). Germline-derived CDR1 and CDR2 are LNHDA and SQIVND (reference sequence). This CDR3 is built from 13 residues. Trimming took 7 bases from V and 6 from J, leaving 13 bases between them.

V is TRBV7-2 and J is TRBJ2-1, with 9 bases lining up with TRBD2. The ends lost 5 bases at V and 5 bases at J; junction bases unmatched: 1. The germline gives CDR1 SGHTA, CDR2 FQGNSA. The CDR3 extends over 13 amino acids. Here the CDR3 reads CASSPSGNNEQFF. The CDR3 region has the DNA TGTGCCAGCAGCCCTAGCGGGAACAATGAGCAGTTCTTC. Full variable domain (outside the CDR3, taken from reference TRBV7-2 and TRBJ2-1): GAGVSQSPSNKVTEKGKDVELRCDPISGHTALYWYRQSLGQGLEFLIYFQGNSAPDKSGLPSDRFSAERTGGSVSTLTIQRTQQEDSAVYLCASSPSGNNEQFFGPGTRLTVL.

The V gene is TRBV9, the J gene TRBJ2-5; no definite D call. Trimming took off 2 bases at V and 6 bases at J, with 14 bases between the two ends. CDR1 and CDR2 from the germline V gene are SGDLS and YYNGEE. This CDR3 has 14 residues. The CDR3 protein is CASSVDVGYQTQYF. DNA of the CDR3: TGTGCCAGCAGCGTCGACGTGGGTTACCAGACCCAGTACTTC.

The chain couples TRBV2 to TRBJ2-5, with 10 bases that match TRBD2. The CDR3 has 16 amino acids. V lost 4 bases, J lost 1 base, and 6 bases stayed unmatched. Germline loops: CDR1 SNHLY, CDR2 FYNNEI. The CDR3 reads CASSVPSGSPQETQYF. In DNA, the CDR3 is TGTGCCAGCAGTGTTCCTAGCGGGAGCCCCCAAGAGACCCAGTACTTC.

About this clone itself: In the same sample, other DNA sequences code for this CDR3. The chain links TRBV2 to TRBJ1-1, with D perhaps TRBD1 (5 bases). Germline CDR1 and CDR2: SNHLY and FYNNEI. The CDR3 runs 11 residues. Trimming stripped 4 bases from V and 11 bases from J, with 11 bases between. CDR3 sequence: CASSVRGEAFF. The CDR3 DNA follows: TGTGCCAGCAGTGTTAGGGGTGAGGCTTTCTTT.

This clone was observed once. This chain joins TRBV7-2 and TRBJ1-3; no clear D gene. The V end was cut by 5 bases, the J end by 0 bases, with 14 bases between. In germline, CDR1 is SGHTA, CDR2 FQGNSA. The CDR3 contains 16 residues. The CDR3 nucleotides are TGTGCCAGCAGCCGTACTACTCACCCCTCTGGAAACACCATATATTTT. Translating it yields CASSRTTHPSGNTIYF.

This chain links TRBV18 with TRBJ2-5; D is ambiguous. The CDR3 contains 14 residues. Germline CDR1 and CDR2: KGHSH and LQKENI. Trimming pared 6 bases from V and 3 bases from J, leaving 14 bases between. The CDR3 sequence is CASSPAYLEETQYF. In DNA, the CDR3 is TGTGCCAGCTCTCCGGCATATCTCGAAGAGACCCAGTACTTC. The variable domain in full, completed from reference TRBV18 and TRBJ2-5, reads NAGVMQNPRHLVRRRGQEARLRCSPMKGHSHVYWYRQLPEEGLKFMVYLQKENIIDESGMPKERFSAEFPKEGPSILRIQQVVRGDSAAYFCASSPAYLEETQYFGPGTRLLVL.

The J gene is TRBJ1-1, the V gene TRBV29-1, with 8 bases that match TRBD1. This CDR3 contains 14 residues. V was clipped by 7 bases and J by 0 bases; unmatched bases: 7. CDR1 and CDR2 (germline): SQVTM, ANQGSEA. The CDR3: CSGWTGTLNTEAFF. Here the CDR3 DNA reads TGCAGCGGTTGGACAGGGACCTTGAACACTGAAGCTTTCTTT.

This chain connects TRBV6-1 to TRBJ1-4; D unclear. Germline V lookup: CDR1 MNHNS, CDR2 SASEGT. The CDR3 is 17 amino acids. Trimming removed 2 bases at V and 5 bases at J, with 18 bases between. CDR3 bases: TGTGCCAGCAGTGAATCTCTGTTCACCGTGACAAATGAAAAACTGTTTTTT. Its protein is CASSESLFTVTNEKLFF.

The chain has TRBV30 and TRBJ2-1; D is possibly TRBD1 (6 bases). V was pared by 3 bases and J by 7 bases, with 13 bases between. The CDR3 has 13 residues. Looked up from germline, CDR1 is GTSNPN and CDR2 is SVGIG (reference sequence). The CDR3 DNA reads as TGTGCCTGGAGGAAGCAGGGGTTGAATGAGCAGTTCTTC. It specifies CAWRKQGLNEQFF.

The J gene is TRBJ2-3, the V gene TRBV19; 12 positions match TRBD2. The CDR3 runs 15 residues. Germline trimming cut 7 bases from V and 0 bases from J; bases unmatched to any gene: 2. The V gene's germline CDR1 is LNHDA and CDR2 SQIVND (reference sequence). CDR3 amino acids: CASTGTSGSTDTQYF. The CDR3 DNA is TGTGCCAGTACCGGGACTAGCGGGAGCACAGATACGCAGTATTTT.

This clone was found once. This rearrangement joins TRBV4-3 to TRBJ1-5; perhaps TRBD1 as D (6 bases). Per the germline V gene, CDR1 is LGHNA and CDR2 is YSLEER. The germline V and J ends were trimmed by 0 bases and 4 bases, with 10 bases remaining between them. There are 15 residues in the CDR3. The CDR3 sequence is CASSQDGQPNQPQHF. The CDR3, as DNA: TGCGCCAGCAGCCAAGATGGACAGCCTAATCAGCCCCAGCATTTT.

The chain employs TRBV6-5 and TRBJ1-6, with 9 bases lining up with TRBD1. The CDR3 sequence is 15 residues long. The V gene end was trimmed by 6 bases and the J gene end by 9 bases; junction bases not matched to a gene: 9. In germline, CDR1 is MNHEY, CDR2 SVGAGI. The CDR3 protein is CASSLPGQGTSPLHF. The CDR3, as DNA: TGTGCCAGCAGCCTTCCGGGACAGGGAACTTCACCCCTCCACTTT.

This chain's CDR3 is CASSPPHTGTREQYF. Written as DNA, the CDR3 is TGTGCCAGCAGTCCTCCCCACACAGGGACGCGGGAGCAGTACTTC. V is TRBV6-5 and J is TRBJ2-7; TRBD1 is a possible D gene (6 bases). CDR1 and CDR2 from the germline V gene are MNHEY and SVGAGI. The V end was cut by 5 bases, the J end by 7 bases, with 21 bases between. This CDR3 region has 15 residues.